The TCR beta chain under discussion was sequenced for a study of graft-versus-host responses after intestinal transplantation. This CDR3 contains 17 residues. CDR1 is LGHNA, CDR2 YNFKEQ, per germline. V was pared by 0 bases and J by 5 bases, with 17 bases between. The data were produced by immunoSEQ multiplex PCR, yet TCRdb's version contains in-frame clones alone and is incomplete. Of around 71,000 clones listed, over 85% are singletons. The gene calls are TRBV4-2 and TRBJ2-1, with D perhaps TRBD1 or TRBD2 (6 bases each). This receptor was obtained from a human patient who received an intestinal transplant, so some T cells may come from the graft donor. Sequences were derived from bone marrow, sampled approximately 740 days after intestinal transplantation. CDR3 in amino acids: CASSQEGGLANNNEQFF. CDR3 DNA: TGTGCCAGCAGCCAAGAGGGGGGCCTAGCAAATAACAATGAGCAGTTCTTC.